This record covers a single T cell receptor beta chain. Original processing methods: For nucleated cells, counts were estimated from reference gene primer amplification. Assay: immunoSEQ multiplex PCR; the TCRdb copy retains only in-frame clones and omits some. That table supplies the V and J calls and clone size; D and trimming were determined from the DNA. The sample records around 310,000 clones, 85% to 90% being singletons. This specimen comes from a study of blood T cell repertoires in COVID-19. Turning to the study itself: Acute and convalescent COVID-19 specimens originated in the United States, Italy and Spain.

Trimming pared 3 bases from V and 6 bases from J, leaving 13 bases between. The germline CDR1 and CDR2 sequences are SGHTA and FQGNSA. CDR3 length equals 14 residues. This clonotype originated in a middle-aged woman with COVID-19, enrolled during active disease. The specimen was peripheral blood. J is TRBJ2-3 and V is TRBV7-2; perhaps TRBD2 as D (6 bases). The CDR3 sequence: CASSFNKGRDTQYF. The CDR3 nucleotides are TGTGCCAGCAGCTTTAATAAGGGGAGGGATACGCAGTATTTT.